The 10 T cell receptor beta chains presented below share a single source sample, sequenced in a study of control samples from healthy donors and cancer patients. Here immunoSEQ multiplex PCR was the method, and the copy in TCRdb shows in-frame clones only, minus some. The sample has around 68,000 clones, 84% seen once. Sequencing was done on a sample of blood. The receptor set was obtained from a man aged 50-59 years in good health.

The chain links TRBV7-2 to TRBJ2-1; tentatively, D is TRBD2 (6 bases). CDR1 is SGHTA, CDR2 FQGNSA, per germline. The CDR3 is 15 residues long. V was trimmed by 3 bases and J by 6 bases, leaving 15 bases between them. DNA for the CDR3: TGTGCCAGCAGCTTGGGCCCACTAGCTCTCAATGAGCAGTTCTTC. Amino acid sequence: CASSLGPLALNEQFF.

The chain uses TRBV24-1 and TRBJ2-1; D not resolved. The CDR3 length is 13 residues. Germline loops: CDR1 KGHDR, CDR2 SFDVKD. V gave up 4 bases and J gave up 10 bases, with 13 bases separating them. The CDR3 loop reads CATSDPRASEQFF. In DNA form, the CDR3 reads TGTGCCACCAGTGACCCCAGAGCGAGCGAGCAGTTCTTC.

The genes are TRBV7-2 and TRBJ2-7; the match to TRBD1 covers 9 bases. V lost 4 bases and J lost 7; bases outside the gene matches: 8. This CDR3 spans 14 amino acids. CDR1 SGHTA and CDR2 FQGNSA come from the germline V gene. CDR3 loop: CASSYGTGMEEQYF. DNA for the CDR3: TGTGCCAGCAGCTACGGGACAGGGATGGAGGAGCAGTACTTC.

The chain uses TRBV6-6 and TRBJ2-7; tentative D call: TRBD1 (5 bases). V was trimmed by 6 bases and J by 3 bases, leaving 15 bases between them. Per the germline V gene, CDR1 is MNHNY and CDR2 is SVGAGI (reference sequence). The CDR3 spans 14 residues. In DNA form, the CDR3 reads TGTGCCAGCAGCTACCTAGGGGATTACTACGAGCAGTACTTC. Residues: CASSYLGDYYEQYF.

V usage is TRBV24-1 and J usage is TRBJ2-1; D is perhaps TRBD1 (8 bases). With 4 bases removed from V and 7 bases from J, the gap between germline ends came to 13 bases. The CDR3 spans 14 residues. CDR1 KGHDR and CDR2 SFDVKD come from the germline V gene. The CDR3 reads CATSETQGGNEQFF. The CDR3 coding sequence is TGTGCCACCAGTGAAACACAGGGGGGGAATGAGCAGTTCTTC.

Turning to this clone: Other DNA sequences in this sample translate to the same CDR3. The rearrangement joins TRBV6-6 to TRBJ2-3; no definite D call. This CDR3 region has 12 residues. Germline lookup yields CDR1 MNHNY and CDR2 SVGAGI (reference sequence). The V end was cut by 4 bases, the J end by 2 bases, with 4 bases between. The CDR3 DNA follows: TGTGCCAGCAGTTTCTCCACAGATACGCAGTATTTT. This encodes CASSFSTDTQYF.

The V call is TRBV19, the J call TRBJ2-6, with 7 bases identical to TRBD1. V shed 7 bases, J shed 0 bases, and the junction held 9 bases outside the gene matches. In germline, CDR1 is LNHDA, CDR2 SQIVND (reference sequence). CDR3 size: 17 residues. The CDR3 region has the DNA TGTGCCAGTACCATTACAGGGGACCTCTCTGGGGCCAACGTCCTGACTTTC. Amino acids: CASTITGDLSGANVLTF.

The chain is built from TRBV10-1 and TRBJ1-3; D may be TRBD1 (6 bases). Germline CDR1 WNHNN, CDR2 SYGVQD (reference sequence). The CDR3 loop spans 15 amino acids. V was cut by 6 bases and J by 2 bases, with 14 bases left in between. CDR3 sequence (DNA): TGCGCCAGCAGCCCCGGGACATTAGCTGGAAACACCATATATTTT. It translates to CASSPGTLAGNTIYF.

The chain links TRBV5-1 to TRBJ1-3; D is perhaps TRBD1 (6 bases). In germline, CDR1 is SGHRS, CDR2 YFSETQ. The ends were cut back, 4 bases at V and 2 bases at J, with 13 bases in the middle. The CDR3 covers 15 residues. The CDR3 DNA follows: TGCGCCAGCAGCCAACAGGACAGTCCTGGAAACACCATATATTTT. Translation gives CASSQQDSPGNTIYF.

The J gene is TRBJ1-6, the V gene TRBV19, with 7 bases that match TRBD1. CDR3 length: 12 residues. V trimming: 6 bases; J trimming: 7 bases; junction bases outside the gene matches: 0. In germline, CDR1 is LNHDA, CDR2 SQIVND (reference sequence). The CDR3 DNA reads as TGTGCCAGTAGGGACAGGAATTCACCCCTCCACTTT. It specifies CASRDRNSPLHF.